This T cell receptor beta chain was observed in a study of T cells in women clearing cervical HPV infection. The overall study: Controls were women whose single incident HPV16 infection cleared within 12 months without precancer or cancer. Blood came at first lesion visit for cases, post-clearance for controls.

This table comes from immunoSEQ multiplex PCR, and its TCRdb copy is limited to in-frame clones, with some not included. The repertoire table contains tens of thousands of clones. The CDR3 covers 17 residues. V shed 3 bases, J shed 1 base, and the junction held 13 bases outside the gene matches. Germline loops: CDR1 DFQATT, CDR2 SNEGSKA (reference sequence). A note on this clone: Antigen unknown. The read falls 3 residues short of the CDR3 end, and the missing part is taken from the germline J gene.

Overall study results and limits: TRBV6-7 abundance was lower in cases than controls (0.11% versus 0.16%). Combining TCR richness with V gene abundances gave approximately 0.84 AUC.

This clonotype was sampled from a woman aged 18 to 75 with a cervical HPV16 infection that either progressed to CIN3+ or cleared (not recorded which). The chain employs TRBV20-1 and TRBJ2-7; TRBD2 matches 9 bases. Sequenced: blood buffy coat. The CDR3 DNA, read in part, is TGCAGTGCTAGTCCGGCTAGCGGGGAAGAAATTTCCTACGAG. Translated: CSASPASGEEISYE. The whole CDR3 reads CSASPASGEEISYEQYF.